The 6 T cell receptor beta chains in this list originate from one sample, sequenced in a study of cytomegalovirus exposure and HLA in healthy donors. TCRdb's copy holds only in-frame clones and misses some; the assay was immunoSEQ multiplex PCR. The table lists about 75,000 clones, approximately 80% of them singletons. The specimen was PBMCs. The receptors come from a man aged 30 to 45 in good health and CMV-seronegative.

The chain employs TRBV28 and TRBJ1-6; D possibly corresponds to TRBD1 (6 bases). V was clipped by 2 bases and J by 10 bases, with 9 bases between them. CDR3 length: 13 amino acids. Germline CDR1 reads MDHEN; CDR2 reads SYDVKM. The CDR3 loop reads CASSLHRDSPLHF. CDR3 in DNA: TGTGCCAGCAGTTTACACAGGGACTCACCCCTCCACTTT.

This clone occurred a few times. The chain carries TRBV7-2 and TRBJ1-2; D is unresolved. Germline CDR1 SGHTA, CDR2 FQGNSA. CDR3 length equals 13 residues. Trimming took off 1 base at V and 2 bases at J, with 5 bases between the two ends. DNA of the CDR3: TGTGCCAGCAGCTTAGACGGGAACTATGGCTACACCTTC. Its translation: CASSLDGNYGYTF.

The chain joins TRBV5-5 to TRBJ2-2, with 11 bases matching TRBD2. V gave up 1 base and J gave up 4 bases; unmatched junction bases: 3. In germline, CDR1 is SGHKS, CDR2 YYEKEE (reference sequence). CDR3 length: 16 residues. CDR3 coding DNA: TGTGCCAGCAGCTTGCCACTAGCGGGAGTCACCGGGGAGCTGTTTTTT. Its protein product is CASSLPLAGVTGELFF. Drawing the rest from reference TRBV5-5 and TRBJ2-2, the complete variable domain is DAGVTQSPTHLIKTRGQQVTLRCSPISGHKSVSWYQQVLGQGPQFIFQYYEKEERGRGNFPDRFSARQFPNYSSELNVNALLLGDSALYLCASSLPLAGVTGELFFGEGSRLTVL.

This clone appeared once. The rearrangement uses TRBV11-2 and TRBJ1-2; 9 nucleotides align to TRBD1. V dropped 0 bases and J dropped 4; count of bases not matched to a gene: 6. From germline, CDR1 is SGHAT and CDR2 FQNNGV. This CDR3 comprises 16 residues. CDR3 DNA: TGTGCCAGCAGCTTAGATCGACTACAGGGGGCCTATGGCTACACCTTC. Protein: CASSLDRLQGAYGYTF.

The CDR3 DNA is TGTGCCAGCAGCCAAGGGGGACTAGCGGGGGTAAAAAACATTCAGTACTTC. It codes for CASSQGGLAGVKNIQYF. The genes are TRBV14 and TRBJ2-4, with 14 bases matching TRBD2. Germline V gene data show CDR1 as SGHDN and CDR2 as FVKESK. There are 17 residues in the CDR3. V lost 1 base, J lost 4 bases, and 3 bases stayed unmatched. Supplemented by reference TRBV14 and TRBJ2-4, the full variable domain reads EAGVTQFPSHSVIEKGQTVTLRCDPISGHDNLYWYRRVMGKEIKFLLHFVKESKQDESGMPNNRFLAERTGGTYSTLKVQPAELEDSGVYFCASSQGGLAGVKNIQYFGAGTRLSVL.

The CDR3 spells CASSLDLRTANTGELFF. CDR3 DNA: TGTGCCAGCAGCTTAGATCTGAGGACAGCCAACACCGGGGAGCTGTTTTTT. The chain recombines TRBV11-3 with TRBJ2-2, with D possibly TRBD1 on 6 matching bases. CDR3 length: 17 amino acids. V shed 0 bases and J shed 2 bases, with 13 bases lying between them. Germline V gene data show CDR1 as SGHNT and CDR2 as YENEEA.